Reported below is one TCR beta chain. The antigen this receptor binds is unknown. No much larger clonotype is one base removed from it; base qualities were not supplied. This record belongs to a study of T cell repertoires in urothelial bladder cancer (dated 2019 in TCRdb). Looking at the study overall: Clinical stages of the approximately 12 resected lesions were three cT0, three cTa, three cT1 and three cT2 or greater. In the study, clonality of the TCR repertoire in bladder tumors was compared against clonality in benign bladder inflammation. Some 11 patients with bladder lesions who were undergoing transurethral resection were prospectively identified. Approximately 13 resected bladder lesions, consisting of urothelial carcinoma (UC+) and benign (UC-) specimens, were examined. On the study overall, not on this receptor specifically: Carcinoma specimens had a median tumor infiltrating lymphocyte percentage of 2%, while benign specimens had a median of around 13%. A single T-cell clone reached up to about 15% of infiltrating lymphocytes in carcinoma specimens, compared with under 2.5% in benign specimens. Urothelial carcinoma specimens contained fewer T cells than benign specimens, with a median of around 6,000 versus 25,000.

The immunoSEQ assay was used to sequence the CDR3 region of the TCR beta chain. In the authors' own workflow: For each specimen, the T-cell fraction, clonal dominance, and maximum TCR clone frequency were calculated. This immuneACCESS table, as held by TCRdb, lists in-frame sequences with V and J called but not all clones. Of the missing ones, under half trace to an unresolved V gene in checked studies; the others have no known cause. Clonal size and the V and J genes are those of that table, whereas D and trimming came from the DNA. This sample lists around 12,000 clones; less than 75% were detected once. Clones ranked in the top ten supply around 9.5% of the sample. Measured from the cysteine to the phenylalanine, the CDR3 is 15 residues long. Only the CDR3 DNA stays, 45 bases, in frame from base 1. The CDR1 and CDR2 encoded by the germline V gene are SGHAT and FQNNGV. At the junction V is shortened by 5 bases and J by 5 bases; bases outside the gene matches: 5.

Specimens of bladder lesions were obtained during transurethral resection and kept at -80C. From bladder specimens obtained at transurethral resection, DNA was extracted. Recombination joined TRBV11-2 with TRBJ2-2, and TRBD2 aligns with 10 junction nucleotides. This TCR derives from a human donor with urothelial carcinoma. The sample taken for sequencing was tumor-infiltrating cells from bladder cancer. The DNA sequence reads TGTGCCAGCAGCCCAGCGGGGGGGCGAACCGGGGAGCTGTTTTTT. Its protein product is CASSPAGGRTGELFF.